This TCR beta chain was sequenced during a study of identifying expanded T cells in peripheral blood. Overall study results and limits: Clone count variance between roughly two-week samples rose with total template count.

V was trimmed by 6 bases and J by 1 base, leaving 6 bases between them. This CDR3 has 13 amino acids. Germline V gives CDR1 MNHNS, CDR2 SASEGT. Assay: immunoSEQ multiplex PCR; the TCRdb copy retains only in-frame clones and omits some. The sample carries approximately 92,000 clones, around 83% recorded once. As concerns this clone: Its target is unknown.

The sample was blood. This TCR was recovered from a person between 18 and 70 years old in good health. The rearrangement uses TRBV6-1 and TRBJ2-2; TRBD2 is a possible D gene (6 bases). CDR3 nucleotides: TGTGCCAGCAGGCGGGGGAACACCGGGGAGCTGTTTTTT. Protein: CASRRGNTGELFF.